The rows below give T cell receptor beta chains drawn from one sample of a study of CD8 T cells in cerebrospinal fluid in Alzheimer's disease. TCRdb derives one entry per CDR3 protein from the 10x single-cell sequencing reads, leaving out DNA. The repertoire table contains about 850 distinct CDR3 sequences. The sequencing sample was made of cerebrospinal fluid. The receptors were sampled from a human donor with Parkinson's disease. CDR3s include the opening cysteine and the closing phenylalanine or tryptophan. The order of the fields is V gene, CDR3 length, clone size, J gene, CDR3 protein. The size entry gives how often the clone was seen (once, few, many) or a class if it is expanded.

V gene: TRBV15
CDR3 length: 15
clone size: medium-sized
J gene: TRBJ2-3
CDR3 protein: CATSSRAGNTDTQYF

V gene: TRBV6-5
CDR3 length: 15
clone size: medium-sized
J gene: TRBJ1-1
CDR3 protein: CASKTGTGTNTEAFF

V gene: TRBV20-1
CDR3 length: 13
clone size: medium-sized
J gene: TRBJ2-1
CDR3 protein: CSAEGGAFNEQFF

V gene: TRBV6-5
CDR3 length: 14
clone size: medium-sized
J gene: TRBJ1-2
CDR3 protein: CASSKDRAPYGYTF

V gene: TRBV15
CDR3 length: 15
clone size: medium-sized
J gene: TRBJ2-1
CDR3 protein: CATSRGADTYNEQFF

V gene: TRBV4-3
CDR3 length: 13
clone size: large
J gene: TRBJ2-7
CDR3 protein: CASSQERTYEQYF

V gene: TRBV6-6
CDR3 length: 12
clone size: large
J gene: TRBJ1-5
CDR3 protein: CASSYSVQPQHF

V gene: TRBV28
CDR3 length: 18
clone size: large
J gene: TRBJ2-3
CDR3 protein: CASRRQTLAGGNTDTQYF

V gene: TRBV5-5
CDR3 length: 15
clone size: large
J gene: TRBJ2-1
CDR3 protein: CASSLNSGSNNEQFF

V gene: TRBV29-1
CDR3 length: 12
clone size: medium-sized
J gene: TRBJ1-3
CDR3 protein: CSVAGSGNTIYF

V gene: TRBV13
CDR3 length: 15
clone size: large
J gene: TRBJ2-1
CDR3 protein: CASSLLSGSGDEQFF

V gene: TRBV2
CDR3 length: 13
clone size: large
J gene: TRBJ1-2
CDR3 protein: CASSERGEGGYTF

V gene: TRBV12-3/TRBV12-4
CDR3 length: 13
clone size: medium-sized
J gene: TRBJ2-1
CDR3 protein: CASDRSSYNEQFF